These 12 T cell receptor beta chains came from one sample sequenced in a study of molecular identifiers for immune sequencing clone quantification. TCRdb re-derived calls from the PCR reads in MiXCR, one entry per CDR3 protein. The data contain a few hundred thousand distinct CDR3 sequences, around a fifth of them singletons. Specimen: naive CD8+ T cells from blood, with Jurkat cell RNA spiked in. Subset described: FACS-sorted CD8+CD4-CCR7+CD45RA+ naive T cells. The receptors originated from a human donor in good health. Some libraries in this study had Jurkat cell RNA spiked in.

CDR3 coding DNA: TGTGCCAGCAGCCTACTAGCGGGAGGGTGCGAGCAGTACTTC. This gives the protein CASSLLAGGCEQYF. This chain connects TRBV11-2 to TRBJ2-7; 13 nucleotides align to TRBD2. The CDR3 runs to 14 residues. V shed 5 bases and J 6 bases; nucleotides not matched to a gene: 4. Germline CDR1 reads SGHAT; CDR2 reads FQNNGV.

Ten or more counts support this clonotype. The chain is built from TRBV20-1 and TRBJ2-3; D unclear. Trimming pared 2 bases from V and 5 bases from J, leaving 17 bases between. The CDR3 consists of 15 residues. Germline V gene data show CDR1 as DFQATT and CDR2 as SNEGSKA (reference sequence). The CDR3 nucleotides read TGCAGTGCTAGACCCCTGGGGATTCGCGGAGATACGCAGTATTTT. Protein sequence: CSARPLGIRGDTQYF.

The CDR3 here is CASSQVPAGQGLSEQFF. Here the CDR3 DNA reads TGCGCCAGCAGCCAAGTTCCGGCGGGACAGGGGTTAAGTGAGCAGTTCTTC. The V and J genes are TRBV4-1 and TRBJ2-1; 10 bases align to TRBD1. The CDR3 covers 17 residues. Germline V gene data show CDR1 as MGHRA and CDR2 as YSYEKL. V was pared by 1 base and J by 9 bases, with 12 bases of the junction left unmatched.

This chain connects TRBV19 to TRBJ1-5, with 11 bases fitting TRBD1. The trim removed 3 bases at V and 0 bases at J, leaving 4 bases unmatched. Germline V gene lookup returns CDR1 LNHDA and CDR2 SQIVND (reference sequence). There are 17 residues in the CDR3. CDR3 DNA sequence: TGTGCCAGTAGTATCGGGGACAGGGGGATTAGCAATCAGCCCCAGCATTTT. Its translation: CASSIGDRGISNQPQHF. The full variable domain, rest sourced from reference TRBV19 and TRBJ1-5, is DGGITQSPKYLFRKEGQNVTLSCEQNLNHDAMYWYRQDPGQGLRLIYYSQIVNDFQKGDIAEGYSVSREKKESFPLTVTSAQKNPTAFYLCASSIGDRGISNQPQHFGDGTRLSIL.

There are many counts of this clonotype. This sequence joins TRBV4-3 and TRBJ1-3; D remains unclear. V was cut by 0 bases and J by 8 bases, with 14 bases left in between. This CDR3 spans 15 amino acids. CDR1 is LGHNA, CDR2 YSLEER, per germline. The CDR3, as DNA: TGCGCCAGCAGCCAAGATCCGGGCCGGTCTGACACCATATATTTT. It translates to CASSQDPGRSDTIYF.

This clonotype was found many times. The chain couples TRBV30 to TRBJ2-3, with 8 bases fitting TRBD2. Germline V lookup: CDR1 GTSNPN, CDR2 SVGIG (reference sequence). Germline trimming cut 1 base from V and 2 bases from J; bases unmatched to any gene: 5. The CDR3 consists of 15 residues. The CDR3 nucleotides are TGTGCCTGGAGTGGGCTAGCGGGTACCACAGATACGCAGTATTTT. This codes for CAWSGLAGTTDTQYF.

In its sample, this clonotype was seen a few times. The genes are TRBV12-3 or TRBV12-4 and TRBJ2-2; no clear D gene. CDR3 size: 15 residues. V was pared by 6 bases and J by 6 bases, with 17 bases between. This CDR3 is CASSLPDGKPGELFF. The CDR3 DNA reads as TGTGCCAGCAGCCTACCCGACGGAAAGCCCGGGGAGCTGTTTTTT.

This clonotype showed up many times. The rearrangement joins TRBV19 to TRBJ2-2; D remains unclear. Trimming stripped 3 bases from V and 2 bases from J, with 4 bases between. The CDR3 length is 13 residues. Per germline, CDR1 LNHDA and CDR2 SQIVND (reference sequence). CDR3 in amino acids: CASSMLNTGELFF. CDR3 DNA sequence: TGTGCCAGTAGTATGCTTAACACCGGGGAGCTGTTTTTT.

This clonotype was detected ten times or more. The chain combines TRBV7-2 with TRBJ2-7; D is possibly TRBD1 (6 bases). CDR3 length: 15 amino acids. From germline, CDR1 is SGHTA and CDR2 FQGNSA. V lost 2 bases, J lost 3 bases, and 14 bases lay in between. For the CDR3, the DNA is TGTGCCAGCAGCTTACTCGGGGACACTCACTACGAGCAGTACTTC. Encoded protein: CASSLLGDTHYEQYF.

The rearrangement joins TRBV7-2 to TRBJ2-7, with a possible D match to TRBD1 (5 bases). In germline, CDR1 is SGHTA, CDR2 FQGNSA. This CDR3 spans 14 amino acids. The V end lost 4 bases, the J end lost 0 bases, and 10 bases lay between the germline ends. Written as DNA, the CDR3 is TGTGCCAGCAGCTCCGACAGTAGCTCCTACGAGCAGTACTTC. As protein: CASSSDSSSYEQYF.

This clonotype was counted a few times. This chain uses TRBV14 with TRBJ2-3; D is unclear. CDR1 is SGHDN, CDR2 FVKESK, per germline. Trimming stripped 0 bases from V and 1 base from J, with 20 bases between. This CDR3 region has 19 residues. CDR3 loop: CASSQDSGTTGTGTDTQYF. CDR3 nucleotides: TGTGCCAGCAGCCAAGATTCAGGTACGACGGGTACCGGCACAGATACGCAGTATTTT. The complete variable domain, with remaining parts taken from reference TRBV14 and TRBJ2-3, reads EAGVTQFPSHSVIEKGQTVTLRCDPISGHDNLYWYRRVMGKEIKFLLHFVKESKQDESGMPNNRFLAERTGGTYSTLKVQPAELEDSGVYFCASSQDSGTTGTGTDTQYFGPGTRLTVL.

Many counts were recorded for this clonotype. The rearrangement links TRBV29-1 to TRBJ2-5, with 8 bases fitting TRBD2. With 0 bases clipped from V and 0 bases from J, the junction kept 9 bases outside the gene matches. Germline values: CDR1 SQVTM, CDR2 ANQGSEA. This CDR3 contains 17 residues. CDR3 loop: CSVEDPQRGGYQETQYF. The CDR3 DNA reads TGCAGCGTTGAAGATCCACAACGCGGGGGGTACCAAGAGACCCAGTACTTC.